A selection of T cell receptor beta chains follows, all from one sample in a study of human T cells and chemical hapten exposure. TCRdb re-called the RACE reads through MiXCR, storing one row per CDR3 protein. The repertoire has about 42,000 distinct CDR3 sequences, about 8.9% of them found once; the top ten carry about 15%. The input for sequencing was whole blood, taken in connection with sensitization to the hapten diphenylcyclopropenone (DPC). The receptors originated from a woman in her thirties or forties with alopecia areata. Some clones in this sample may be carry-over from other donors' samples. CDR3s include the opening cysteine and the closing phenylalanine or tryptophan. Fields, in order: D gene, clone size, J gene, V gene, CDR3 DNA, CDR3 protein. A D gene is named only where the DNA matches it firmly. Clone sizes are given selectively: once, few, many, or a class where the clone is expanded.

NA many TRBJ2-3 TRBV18 TGTGCCAGCTCCCCCAGGGAAACAGATACGCAGTATTTT CASSPRETDTQYF
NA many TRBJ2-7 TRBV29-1 TGCAGCGTTGGTCAGCCCTACGAGCAGTACTTC CSVGQPYEQYF
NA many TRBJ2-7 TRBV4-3 TGCGCCAGCAGCCTAGACTATTCTTCCTACGAGCAGTACTTC CASSLDYSSYEQYF
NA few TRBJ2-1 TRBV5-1 TGCGCCAGCCAAATAGCCCCCAACAATGAGCAGTTCTTC CASQIAPNNEQFF
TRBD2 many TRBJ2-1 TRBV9 TGTGCCAGCACCCTCGGGGCGGGGGGCTCCTACAATGAGCAGTTCTTC CASTLGAGGSYNEQFF
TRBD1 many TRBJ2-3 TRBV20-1 TGCAGTGCTCCCCGACAGGGGGCTAGCACAGATACGCAGTATTTT CSAPRQGASTDTQYF
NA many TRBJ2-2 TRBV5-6 TGTGCCAGCAGCGGATGGACAGCGTCGAACACCGGGGAGCTGTTTTTT CASSGWTASNTGELFF
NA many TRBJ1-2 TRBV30 TGTGCCTGGAGTCCCGGACAGTCTAACTATGGCTACACCTTC CAWSPGQSNYGYTF
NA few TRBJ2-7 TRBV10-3 TGTGCCATCAGTGAAGGCTACGAGCAGTACTTC CAISEGYEQYF
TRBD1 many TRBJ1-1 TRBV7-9 TGTGCCAGCAGCTTAGTTTTAGGAGGGGGCGCGGACACTGAAGCTTTCTTT CASSLVLGGGADTEAFF
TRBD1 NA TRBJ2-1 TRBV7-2 TGTGCCAGCAGCTTAGCAGGGGGCCGTTACAATGAGCAGTTCTTC CASSLAGGRYNEQFF
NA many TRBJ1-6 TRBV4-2 TGTGCCAGCAGCCAAGTTATGGCCCTTAATTCACCCCTCCACTTT CASSQVMALNSPLHF
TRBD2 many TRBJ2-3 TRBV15 TGTGCCACCAGCGGGAGCGGGGGGCCGACAGATACGCAGTATTTT CATSGSGGPTDTQYF
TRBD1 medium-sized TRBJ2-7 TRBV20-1 TGCAGTGCCAGCGAGCCTCGAGGACAGGGGGTGGGCGAGCAGTACTTC CSASEPRGQGVGEQYF
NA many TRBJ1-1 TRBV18 TGTGCCAGCTCACAACGGGAGGCTTCAGGAACTGAAGCTTTCTTT CASSQREASGTEAFF
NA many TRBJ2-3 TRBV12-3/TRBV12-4 TGTGCCAGCAGCCCGACCGAACCCAGCACAGATACGCAGTATTTT CASSPTEPSTDTQYF